This TCR beta chain is drawn from a study of shared clonotypes between healthy human individuals. Method: immunoSEQ multiplex PCR; TCRdb's copy keeps in-frame clones and lacks some. Of a few hundred thousand clones in the sample, roughly 78% were seen once. Trimming cost V 0 bases and J 4 bases, with 6 bases left between them. The CDR3 spans 13 residues. In germline, CDR1 is LGHNA, CDR2 YNFKEQ. This clone was observed a handful of times. What was sequenced was PBMCs. This TCR came from a woman aged 40 to 50 in good health. Some clones in this sample may be carry-over from other donors' samples. This chain links TRBV4-2 with TRBJ1-2; D uncertain. The CDR3 coding sequence is TGTGCCAGCAGCCAAGAGGGTGGCTATGGCTACACCTTC. Its protein is CASSQEGGYGYTF.